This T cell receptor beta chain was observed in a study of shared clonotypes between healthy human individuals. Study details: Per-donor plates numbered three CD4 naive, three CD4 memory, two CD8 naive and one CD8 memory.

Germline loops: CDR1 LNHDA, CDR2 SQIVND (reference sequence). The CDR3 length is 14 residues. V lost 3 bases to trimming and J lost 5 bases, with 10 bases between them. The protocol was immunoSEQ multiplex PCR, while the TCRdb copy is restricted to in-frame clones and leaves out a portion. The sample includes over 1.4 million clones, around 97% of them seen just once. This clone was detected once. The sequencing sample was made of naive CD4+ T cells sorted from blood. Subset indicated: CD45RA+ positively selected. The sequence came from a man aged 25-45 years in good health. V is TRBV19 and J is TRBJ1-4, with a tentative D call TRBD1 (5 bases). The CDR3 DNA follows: TGTGCCAGTAGTATGGTCTGGGACAATGAAAAACTGTTTTTT. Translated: CASSMVWDNEKLFF.